This T cell receptor beta chain originates from a study of vaccination and CD4 T cells after COVID-19. Study as a whole: Following dose two, a median around 65 days (range 14 to 241) passed before post-vaccine samples were taken.

CD4+ T cells that had been cultured provided DNA sequenced with the Oncomine TCR Beta short-read assay. TCRdb analysed the PCR reads with MiXCR anew, one entry per CDR3 protein. The sample carries roughly 15,000 distinct CDR3 sequences, roughly three fifths recorded once. Of note for this clonotype: Its antigen is currently unknown.

The CDR3 runs to 18 residues. Per germline, CDR1 DFQATT and CDR2 SNEGSKA (reference sequence). V gave up 3 bases and J gave up 8 bases; unmatched junction bases: 18. Sample treatment: roughly ten-day PBMC culture with coronavirus spike peptide pools or control peptides (ViraFEST assay). ViraFEST grew antigen-specific T cells using peptide pools, then sequenced TCRs. The chain employs TRBV20-1 and TRBJ2-1; 11 bases fit TRBD2. Sample: CD4+ T cells from blood, cultured in vitro. The clonotype was recovered from a human donor who had recovered from COVID-19. Written as DNA, the CDR3 is TGCAGTGCTAGTCTGGAGGGATTAATTCTAGCGGGAGGCGATGAGCAGTTCTTC. Translation: CSASLEGLILAGGDEQFF.